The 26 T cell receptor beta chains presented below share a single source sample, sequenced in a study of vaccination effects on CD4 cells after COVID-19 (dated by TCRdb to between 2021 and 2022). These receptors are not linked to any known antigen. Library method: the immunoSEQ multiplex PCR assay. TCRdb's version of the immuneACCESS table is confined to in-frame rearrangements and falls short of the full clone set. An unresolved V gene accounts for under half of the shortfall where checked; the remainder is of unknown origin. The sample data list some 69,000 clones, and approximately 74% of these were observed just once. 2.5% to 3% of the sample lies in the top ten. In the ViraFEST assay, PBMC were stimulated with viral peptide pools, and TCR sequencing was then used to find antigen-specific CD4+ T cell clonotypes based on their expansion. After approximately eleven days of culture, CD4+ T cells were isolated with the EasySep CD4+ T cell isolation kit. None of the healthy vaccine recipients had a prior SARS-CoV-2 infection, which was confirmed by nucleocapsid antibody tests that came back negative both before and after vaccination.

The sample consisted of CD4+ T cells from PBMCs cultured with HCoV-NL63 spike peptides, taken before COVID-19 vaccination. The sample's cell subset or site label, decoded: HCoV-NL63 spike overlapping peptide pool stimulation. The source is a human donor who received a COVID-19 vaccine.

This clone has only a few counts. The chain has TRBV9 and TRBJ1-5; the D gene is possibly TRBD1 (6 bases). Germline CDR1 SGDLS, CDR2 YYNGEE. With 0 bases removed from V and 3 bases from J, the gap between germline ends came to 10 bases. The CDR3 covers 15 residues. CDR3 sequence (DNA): TGTGCCAGCAGCGTAGGCGGGGGGCACAATCAGCCCCAGCATTTT. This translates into CASSVGGGHNQPQHF.

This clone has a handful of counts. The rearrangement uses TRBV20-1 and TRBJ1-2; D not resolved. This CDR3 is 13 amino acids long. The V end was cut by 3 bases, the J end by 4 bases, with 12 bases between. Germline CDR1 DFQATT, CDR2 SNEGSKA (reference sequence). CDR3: CSASLLRGYGYTF. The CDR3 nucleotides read TGCAGTGCTAGTCTGCTCCGGGGCTATGGCTACACCTTC.

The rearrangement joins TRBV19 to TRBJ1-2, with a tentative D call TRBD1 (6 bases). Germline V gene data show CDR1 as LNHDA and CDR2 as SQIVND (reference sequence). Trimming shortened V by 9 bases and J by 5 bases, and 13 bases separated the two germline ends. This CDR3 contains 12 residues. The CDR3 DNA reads TGTGCCAGCAAACAGGGAATATATGGCTACACCTTC. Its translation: CASKQGIYGYTF.

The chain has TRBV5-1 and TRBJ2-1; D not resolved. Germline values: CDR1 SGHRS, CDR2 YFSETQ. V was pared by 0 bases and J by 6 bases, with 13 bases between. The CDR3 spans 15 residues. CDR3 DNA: TGCGCCAGCAGCTTGGGGCCCGCATTCTCCAATGAGCAGTTCTTC. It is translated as CASSLGPAFSNEQFF. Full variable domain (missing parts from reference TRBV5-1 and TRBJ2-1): KAGVTQTPRYLIKTRGQQVTLSCSPISGHRSVSWYQQTPGQGLQFLFEYFSETQRNKGNFPGRFSGRQFSNSRSEMNVSTLELGDSALYLCASSLGPAFSNEQFFGPGTRLTVL.

The CDR3 DNA follows: TGCGCCAGCAGCCTTGGACAGGGGAGTTCACCCCTCCACTTT. Protein: CASSLGQGSSPLHF. The chain has TRBV10-2 and TRBJ1-6; 9 nucleotides line up with TRBD1. The CDR3 is made up of 14 amino acids. The junction had 6 bases not matched to a gene; V was cut back by 6 bases and J by 9 bases. CDR1 is WSHSY, CDR2 SAAADI, per germline.

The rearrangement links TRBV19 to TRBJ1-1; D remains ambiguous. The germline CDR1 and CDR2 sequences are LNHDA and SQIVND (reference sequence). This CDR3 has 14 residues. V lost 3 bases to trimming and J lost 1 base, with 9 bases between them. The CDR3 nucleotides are TGTGCCAGTAGTATGGTGCCAGAGAACACTGAAGCTTTCTTT. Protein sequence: CASSMVPENTEAFF.

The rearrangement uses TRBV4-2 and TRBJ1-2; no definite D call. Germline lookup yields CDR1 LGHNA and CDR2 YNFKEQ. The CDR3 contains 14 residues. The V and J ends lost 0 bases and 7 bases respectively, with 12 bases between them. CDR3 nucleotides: TGTGCCAGCAGCCAAGATTGGACGGCCAGTGGCTACACCTTC. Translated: CASSQDWTASGYTF.

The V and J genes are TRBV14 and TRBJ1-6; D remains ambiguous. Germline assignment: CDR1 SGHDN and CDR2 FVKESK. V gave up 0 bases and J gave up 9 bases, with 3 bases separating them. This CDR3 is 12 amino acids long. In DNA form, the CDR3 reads TGTGCCAGCAGCCAAGATCTTTCACCCCTCCACTTT. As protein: CASSQDLSPLHF.

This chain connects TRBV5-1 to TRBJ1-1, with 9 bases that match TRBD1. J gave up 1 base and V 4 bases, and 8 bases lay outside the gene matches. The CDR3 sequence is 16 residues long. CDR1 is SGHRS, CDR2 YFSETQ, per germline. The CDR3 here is CASSLPGQGRNTEAFF. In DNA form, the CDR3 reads TGCGCCAGCAGCCTCCCGGGACAGGGCCGGAACACTGAAGCTTTCTTT. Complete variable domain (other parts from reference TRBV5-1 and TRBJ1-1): KAGVTQTPRYLIKTRGQQVTLSCSPISGHRSVSWYQQTPGQGLQFLFEYFSETQRNKGNFPGRFSGRQFSNSRSEMNVSTLELGDSALYLCASSLPGQGRNTEAFFGQGTRLTVV.

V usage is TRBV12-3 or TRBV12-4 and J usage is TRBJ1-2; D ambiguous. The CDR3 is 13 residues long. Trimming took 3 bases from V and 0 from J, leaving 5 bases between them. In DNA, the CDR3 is TGTGCCAGCAGTTTCCCACCTAACTATGGCTACACCTTC. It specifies CASSFPPNYGYTF.

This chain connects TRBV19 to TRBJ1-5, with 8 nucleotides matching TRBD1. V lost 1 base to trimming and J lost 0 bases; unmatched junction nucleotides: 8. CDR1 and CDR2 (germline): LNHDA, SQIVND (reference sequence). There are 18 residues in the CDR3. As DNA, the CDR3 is TGTGCCAGTAGTATAGGGTTTGGGACAGGAAGTAGCAATCAGCCCCAGCATTTT. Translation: CASSIGFGTGSSNQPQHF.

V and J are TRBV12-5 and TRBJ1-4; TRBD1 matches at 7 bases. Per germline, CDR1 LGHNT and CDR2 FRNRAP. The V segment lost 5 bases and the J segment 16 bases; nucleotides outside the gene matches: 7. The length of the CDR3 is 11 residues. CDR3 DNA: TGTGCTAGTGGTGGGAACAGGGGCACGTTTTTT. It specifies CASGGNRGTFF.

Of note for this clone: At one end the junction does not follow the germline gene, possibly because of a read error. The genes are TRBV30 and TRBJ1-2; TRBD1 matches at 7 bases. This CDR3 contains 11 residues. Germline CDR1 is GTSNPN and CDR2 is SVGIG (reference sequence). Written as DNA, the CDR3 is TGTGCCTGGAGTCCGGGACAGAGAGTAGACTTC. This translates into CAWSPGQRVDF.

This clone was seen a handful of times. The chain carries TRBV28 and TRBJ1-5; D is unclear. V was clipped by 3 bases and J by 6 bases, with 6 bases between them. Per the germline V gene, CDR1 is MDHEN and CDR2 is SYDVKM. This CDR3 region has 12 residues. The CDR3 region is CASSFGFQPQHF. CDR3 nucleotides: TGTGCCAGCAGTTTTGGGTTTCAGCCCCAGCATTTT.

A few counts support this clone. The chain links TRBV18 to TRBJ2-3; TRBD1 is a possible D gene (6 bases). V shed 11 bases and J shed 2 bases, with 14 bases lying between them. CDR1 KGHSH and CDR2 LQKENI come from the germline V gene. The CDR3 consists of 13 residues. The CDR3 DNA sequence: TGTGCCGGGGCACAGGGTCTCACAGATACGCAGTATTTT. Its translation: CAGAQGLTDTQYF.

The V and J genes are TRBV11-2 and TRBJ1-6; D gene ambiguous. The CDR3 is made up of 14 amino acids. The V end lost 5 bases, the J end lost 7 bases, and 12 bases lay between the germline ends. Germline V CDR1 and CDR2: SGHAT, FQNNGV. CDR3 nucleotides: TGTGCCAGCAGCCTCTTGGAAGGGAATTCACCCCTCCACTTT. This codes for CASSLLEGNSPLHF.

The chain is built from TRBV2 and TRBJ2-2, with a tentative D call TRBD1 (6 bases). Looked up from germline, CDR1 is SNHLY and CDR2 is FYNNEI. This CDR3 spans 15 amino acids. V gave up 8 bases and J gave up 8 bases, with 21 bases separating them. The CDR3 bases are TGTGCCAGCGCCCCGGGACACGACGCCGGGGGGGAGCTGTTTTTT. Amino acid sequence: CASAPGHDAGGELFF.

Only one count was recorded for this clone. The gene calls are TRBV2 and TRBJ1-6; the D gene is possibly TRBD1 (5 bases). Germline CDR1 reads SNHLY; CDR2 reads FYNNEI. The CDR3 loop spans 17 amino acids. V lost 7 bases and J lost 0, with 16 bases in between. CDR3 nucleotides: TGTGCCAGCATGGGGGGAAGAGGCCTCTCCTATAATTCACCCCTCCACTTT. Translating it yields CASMGGRGLSYNSPLHF.

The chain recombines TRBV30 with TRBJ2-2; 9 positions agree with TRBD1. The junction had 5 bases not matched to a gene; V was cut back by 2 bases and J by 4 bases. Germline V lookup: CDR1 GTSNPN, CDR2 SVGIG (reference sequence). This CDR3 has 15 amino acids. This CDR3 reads CAWSYGTGPTGELFF. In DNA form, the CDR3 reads TGTGCCTGGAGTTACGGGACAGGGCCCACCGGGGAGCTGTTTTTT.

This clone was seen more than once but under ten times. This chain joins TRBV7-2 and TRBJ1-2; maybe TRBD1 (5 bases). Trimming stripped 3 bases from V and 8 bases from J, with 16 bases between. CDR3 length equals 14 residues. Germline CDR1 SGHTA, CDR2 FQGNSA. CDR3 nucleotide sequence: TGTGCCAGCAGCTTCTCCCGTGGGGCCGAAGGCTACACCTTC. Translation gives CASSFSRGAEGYTF.

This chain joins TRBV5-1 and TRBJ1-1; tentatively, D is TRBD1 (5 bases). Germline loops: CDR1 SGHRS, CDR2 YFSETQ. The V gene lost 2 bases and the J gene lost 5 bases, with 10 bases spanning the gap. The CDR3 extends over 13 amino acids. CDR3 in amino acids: CASSFGGDTEAFF. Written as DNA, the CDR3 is TGCGCCAGCAGCTTTGGAGGGGATACTGAAGCTTTCTTT.

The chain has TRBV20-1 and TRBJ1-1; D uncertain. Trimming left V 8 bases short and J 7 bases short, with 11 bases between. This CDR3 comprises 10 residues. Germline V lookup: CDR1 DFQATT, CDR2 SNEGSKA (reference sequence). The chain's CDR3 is CSLVQGEAFF. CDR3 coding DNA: TGCAGTCTCGTCCAAGGTGAAGCTTTCTTT.

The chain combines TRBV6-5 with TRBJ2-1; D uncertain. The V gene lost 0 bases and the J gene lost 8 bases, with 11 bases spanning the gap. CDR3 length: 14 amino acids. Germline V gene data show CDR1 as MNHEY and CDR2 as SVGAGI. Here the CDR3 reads CASSYSKGYHEQFF. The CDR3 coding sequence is TGTGCCAGCAGTTACTCGAAAGGGTATCATGAGCAGTTCTTC.

CDR3 sequence (DNA): TGTGCCAGCAGCTTAGGGCGGGGTACTGAACCCCAGCATTTT. Its protein is CASSLGRGTEPQHF. The chain joins TRBV7-2 to TRBJ1-5; D ambiguous. V lost 1 base and J lost 10, with 14 bases in between. Germline CDR1 reads SGHTA; CDR2 reads FQGNSA. The CDR3 is made up of 14 amino acids. The full variable domain, its missing parts supplied by reference TRBV7-2 and TRBJ1-5, is GAGVSQSPSNKVTEKGKDVELRCDPISGHTALYWYRQSLGQGLEFLIYFQGNSAPDKSGLPSDRFSAERTGGSVSTLTIQRTQQEDSAVYLCASSLGRGTEPQHFGDGTRLSIL.

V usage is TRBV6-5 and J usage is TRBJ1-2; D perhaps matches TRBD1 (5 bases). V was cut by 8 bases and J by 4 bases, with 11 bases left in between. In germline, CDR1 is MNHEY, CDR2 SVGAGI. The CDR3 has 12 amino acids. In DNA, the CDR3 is TGTGCCAGCTTCTCAGGGAGCTATGGCTACACCTTC. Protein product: CASFSGSYGYTF.

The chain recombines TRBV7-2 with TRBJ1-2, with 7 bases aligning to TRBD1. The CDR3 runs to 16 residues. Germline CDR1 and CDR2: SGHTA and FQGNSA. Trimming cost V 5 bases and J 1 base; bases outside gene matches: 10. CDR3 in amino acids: CASSPRGDSLNYGYTF. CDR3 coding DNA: TGTGCCAGCAGCCCCAGGGGGGACAGCCTTAACTATGGCTACACCTTC.